One sample yielded the 22 T cell receptor beta chains listed below, sequenced in a study of beta chain features in type 1 diabetes. The isolated RNA, all of it, was reverse transcribed, so expressed TCRB transcripts were what got sequenced. The method was immunoSEQ multiplex PCR; TCRdb's version includes in-frame clones alone and lacks a portion of them. The repertoire holds fewer than 350,000 clones, with roughly a fifth as singletons. Sample: naive CD4+ T cells from blood. All receptors derive from a woman aged 18-30 years in good health.

As for this clone: An end of the junction differs from the germline gene, which may be a read error. The chain recombines TRBV4-1 with TRBJ2-3; 13 bases are shared with TRBD2. Germline CDR1 is MGHRA and CDR2 is YSYEKL. CDR3 length: 18 residues. In DNA form, the CDR3 reads TGCGCCAGCAGCCTAGAAGGGGGACTAGCGGGGCGCACGGATACGCAGTATTTT. Amino acid sequence: CASSLEGGLAGRTDTQYF.

This clone was seen a few times. CDR3 nucleotide sequence: TGTGCCAGCAGCTTGGGGACAGTGAGTGAAAAACTGTTTTTT. Its translation is CASSLGTVSEKLFF. V usage is TRBV5-6 and J usage is TRBJ1-4, with a weak D call TRBD1 (6 bases). Germline CDR1 and CDR2: SGHDT and YYEEEE. The CDR3 spans 14 residues. The V and J ends lost 0 bases and 7 bases respectively, with 10 bases between them.

V usage is TRBV5-1 and J usage is TRBJ2-5; 10 bases map to TRBD1. Germline loops: CDR1 SGHRS, CDR2 YFSETQ. V lost 4 bases to trimming and J lost 2 bases; unmatched junction nucleotides: 5. The CDR3 sequence is 15 residues long. The DNA of the CDR3 is TGCGCCAGCAGCCACGGGACAGGGGATCAAGAGACCCAGTACTTC. Its protein is CASSHGTGDQETQYF.

This clone occurred a few times. This rearrangement joins TRBV6-1 to TRBJ2-3; TRBD1 is a possible D gene (5 bases). The CDR3 spans 16 residues. Germline lookup yields CDR1 MNHNS and CDR2 SASEGT. Trimming stripped 2 bases from V and 2 bases from J, with 14 bases between. CDR3 DNA: TGTGCCAGCAGTGAACGAACAGGCCTAACCACAGATACGCAGTATTTT. Protein sequence: CASSERTGLTTDTQYF.

This clone has only a few counts. This rearrangement joins TRBV11-2 to TRBJ2-4; weak D call: TRBD2 (6 bases). The germline gives CDR1 SGHAT, CDR2 FQNNGV. The CDR3 has 14 residues. Trimming removed 5 bases at V and 6 bases at J, with 14 bases between. CDR3 DNA sequence: TGTGCCAGCAGCCCCCCCGGGGGACCAAACATTCAGTACTTC. It codes for CASSPPGGPNIQYF.

V and J are TRBV19 and TRBJ2-5, with 11 bases identical to TRBD2. V lost 5 bases, J lost 6 bases, and 8 bases stayed unmatched. CDR3 length: 15 residues. CDR1 and CDR2 from the germline V gene are LNHDA and SQIVND (reference sequence). The CDR3 protein is CASSSGLAGPQTQYF. The CDR3, as DNA: TGTGCCAGTAGTTCCGGACTAGCGGGCCCCCAGACCCAGTACTTC.

The chain uses TRBV28 and TRBJ2-2, with 11 bases fitting TRBD1. V trimming: 4 bases; J trimming: 7 bases; junction bases outside the gene matches: 5. CDR1 MDHEN and CDR2 SYDVKM come from the germline V gene. This CDR3 comprises 15 residues. The CDR3 DNA reads as TGTGCCAGCAGTTCTCCGGGACAGGGGGGCGGGGAGCTGTTTTTT. Translating it yields CASSSPGQGGGELFF.

The rearrangement links TRBV15 to TRBJ2-3; the match to TRBD2 covers 7 bases. The CDR3 loop spans 14 amino acids. Germline V CDR1 and CDR2: LNHNV, YYDKDF (reference sequence). J lost 9 bases, V lost 5 bases, and 11 bases had no gene match. The CDR3 DNA is TGTGCCACCAGCGGAGGTGGACTAGGCTTCACGCAGTATTTT. Its translation: CATSGGGLGFTQYF. The full variable domain, rest sourced from reference TRBV15 and TRBJ2-3, is DAMVIQNPRYQVTQFGKPVTLSCSQTLNHNVMYWYQQKSSQAPKLLFHYYDKDFNNEADTPDNFQSRRPNTSFCFLDIRSPGLGDTAMYLCATSGGGLGFTQYFGPGTRLTVL.

The chain combines TRBV29-1 with TRBJ2-3; possible D gene TRBD2, 7 bases. The CDR3 contains 17 residues. Germline CDR1 is SQVTM and CDR2 is ANQGSEA. Trimming removed 6 bases from V and 0 bases from J, with 22 bases in between. In DNA, the CDR3 is TGCAGCGTCCTACCCCCCCAGGGGAGGGCTAGCACAGATACGCAGTATTTT. It specifies CSVLPPQGRASTDTQYF.

The CDR3 region has the DNA TGTGCCAGCAGCCGCGGTGGGACTAGCGGGGGGGCTGAGCAGTTCTTC. It translates to CASSRGGTSGGAEQFF. The V call is TRBV7-3, the J call TRBJ2-1, with 16 bases fitting TRBD2. The germline V gene has CDR1 SGHTA and CDR2 FQGTGA. V trimming: 5 bases; J trimming: 9 bases; junction bases outside the gene matches: 7. This CDR3 contains 16 residues.

The chain couples TRBV29-1 to TRBJ1-2, with a weak D call TRBD1 (5 bases). Deletions cut 7 bases from V and 4 bases from J, with 19 bases between. The germline CDR1 and CDR2 sequences are SQVTM and ANQGSEA. The CDR3 extends over 14 amino acids. CDR3 DNA sequence: TGCAGCGGGGGCTCAGGCAGATTTCTCTATGGCTACACCTTC. Amino acid sequence: CSGGSGRFLYGYTF.

The chain couples TRBV4-3 to TRBJ1-2; D unresolved. The V gene's germline CDR1 is LGHNA and CDR2 YSLEER. Trimming took 0 bases from V and 8 from J, leaving 16 bases between them. The CDR3 is 15 residues long. This CDR3 is CASSQDDGVAGGYTF. CDR3 nucleotide sequence: TGCGCCAGCAGCCAAGATGACGGGGTGGCAGGAGGCTACACCTTC.

The chain has TRBV4-1 and TRBJ2-3, with D uncertain. The CDR3 spans 13 residues. Trimming stripped 4 bases from V and 5 bases from J, with 10 bases between. Germline CDR1 is MGHRA and CDR2 is YSYEKL. CDR3: CASSLLHRDTQYF. CDR3 nucleotides: TGCGCCAGCAGCCTCCTACACAGAGATACGCAGTATTTT.

This clone was observed a few times. This chain uses TRBV30 with TRBJ2-7; 12 nucleotides line up with TRBD1. CDR3 length: 12 residues. The germline gives CDR1 GTSNPN, CDR2 SVGIG (reference sequence). J was trimmed by 5 bases and V by 5 bases; bases with no gene match: 1. The CDR3 spells CAWGTGGDEQYF. The CDR3 coding sequence is TGTGCCTGGGGGACAGGGGGCGACGAGCAGTACTTC. Together with reference TRBV30 and TRBJ2-7, the CDR3 gives the full variable domain: SQTIHQWPATLVQPVGSPLSLECTVEGTSNPNLYWYRQAAGRGLQLLFYSVGIGQISSEVPQNLSASRPQDRQFILSSKKLLLSDSGFYLCAWGTGGDEQYFGPGTRLTVT.

This chain joins TRBV9 and TRBJ2-5; possibly TRBD1 for D (6 bases). Germline CDR1 SGDLS, CDR2 YYNGEE. The CDR3 covers 15 residues. Trimming pared 0 bases from V and 0 bases from J, leaving 9 bases between. In nucleotides, the CDR3 is TGTGCCAGCAGCGTAGGTCAGGGGTACCAAGAGACCCAGTACTTC. The encoded protein is CASSVGQGYQETQYF.

V gene TRBV19 combines with J gene TRBJ2-1, with 11 bases that match TRBD2. The CDR3 has 15 amino acids. The germline V gene has CDR1 LNHDA and CDR2 SQIVND (reference sequence). J gave up 3 bases and V 5 bases, and 3 bases lay outside the gene matches. The CDR3 is CASSVAGGHYNEQFF. In DNA, the CDR3 is TGTGCCAGTAGTGTAGCGGGAGGGCACTACAATGAGCAGTTCTTC.

Of note for this clone: This sample also contains other DNA sequences that code for the same CDR3. The chain uses TRBV5-1 and TRBJ1-1, with a possible D match to TRBD1 (6 bases). V dropped 4 bases and J dropped 2 bases, with 9 bases sitting between them. The CDR3 consists of 13 residues. CDR1 is SGHRS, CDR2 YFSETQ, per germline. The CDR3 spells CASSQQGNTEAFF. CDR3 bases: TGCGCCAGCAGCCAACAGGGAAACACTGAAGCTTTCTTT.

The genes are TRBV6-5 and TRBJ2-1, with TRBD2 matching 10 bases. CDR3 size: 16 residues. V lost 3 bases to trimming and J lost 7 bases; unmatched junction nucleotides: 9. Germline V gives CDR1 MNHEY, CDR2 SVGAGI. The DNA for the CDR3 is TGTGCCAGCAGTTATGGCTCTACTAGCGGGAAGAATGAGCAGTTCTTC. As protein: CASSYGSTSGKNEQFF.

CDR3 region: CAWSVPGQGAGYGYTF. CDR3 nucleotide sequence: TGTGCCTGGAGTGTACCCGGACAGGGGGCAGGCTATGGCTACACCTTC. V usage is TRBV30 and J usage is TRBJ1-2; 11 bases fit TRBD1. The trim removed 0 bases at V and 4 bases at J, leaving 7 bases unmatched. Germline V gives CDR1 GTSNPN, CDR2 SVGIG (reference sequence). There are 16 residues in the CDR3.

This clone was seen a handful of times. The V call is TRBV7-2, the J call TRBJ1-2, with D perhaps matching TRBD1 (5 bases). Looked up from germline, CDR1 is SGHTA and CDR2 is FQGNSA. Between the trimmed V and J ends, which lost 5 bases and 7 bases, there was a span of 20 bases. CDR3 length: 15 amino acids. This CDR3 is CASSPRVLGSGGYTF. The CDR3 coding sequence is TGTGCCAGCAGCCCCAGGGTGCTCGGGTCAGGTGGCTACACCTTC.

This clone has more than one count but fewer than ten. Written as DNA, the CDR3 is TGCGCCAGCAGGATGGAGGATACGCAGTATTTT. Its translation is CASRMEDTQYF. The chain combines TRBV5-1 with TRBJ2-3; D is ambiguous. Trimming took off 5 bases at V and 6 bases at J, with 7 bases between the two ends. Germline lookup yields CDR1 SGHRS and CDR2 YFSETQ. The length of the CDR3 is 11 residues.

The chain is built from TRBV28 and TRBJ2-1, with D unresolved. CDR3 length: 13 amino acids. The germline V gene has CDR1 MDHEN and CDR2 SYDVKM. V lost 5 bases to trimming and J lost 2 bases, with 7 bases between them. The CDR3 sequence: CASSEPAYNEQFF. The CDR3 region has the DNA TGTGCCAGCAGTGAACCAGCCTACAATGAGCAGTTCTTC.